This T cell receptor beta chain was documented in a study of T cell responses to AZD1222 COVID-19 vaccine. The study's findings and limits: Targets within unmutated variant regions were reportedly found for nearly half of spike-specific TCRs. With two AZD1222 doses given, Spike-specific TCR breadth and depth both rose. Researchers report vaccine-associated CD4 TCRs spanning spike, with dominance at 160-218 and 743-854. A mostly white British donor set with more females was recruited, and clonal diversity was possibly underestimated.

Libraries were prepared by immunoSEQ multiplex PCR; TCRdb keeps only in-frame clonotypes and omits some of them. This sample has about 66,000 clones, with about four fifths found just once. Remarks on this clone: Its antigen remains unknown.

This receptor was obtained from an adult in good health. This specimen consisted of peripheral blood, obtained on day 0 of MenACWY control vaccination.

The CDR3 bases are TGTGCCTGCGCTCAGGACAATGAGCAGTTCTTC. Translation: CACAQDNEQFF. The chain couples TRBV30 to TRBJ2-1, with no clear D. Germline V gives CDR1 GTSNPN, CDR2 SVGIG (reference sequence). V gave up 6 bases and J gave up 5 bases, with 8 bases separating them. The CDR3 runs 11 residues.